The 5 T cell receptor beta chains below were found in one sample sequenced in a study of Graves' ophthalmopathy and Graves' hyperthyroidism. Investigators amplified TCR beta CDR3 regions from RNA transcripts. The first round was an RT-PCR with HTBI primers, and the second round was a multiplex PCR. TCRdb ran MiXCR on the multiplex PCR reads and lists one entry per CDR3 protein. The sample consists of about 740,000 distinct CDR3 sequences, approximately 40% of them appearing once. Material for sequencing was peripheral blood. The receptors shown here come from an adult man with Graves' ophthalmopathy.

In this sample, this clonotype turned up many times. V usage is TRBV2 and J usage is TRBJ2-6; D unclear. This CDR3 region has 17 residues. Trimming took off 2 bases at V and 0 bases at J, with 11 bases between the two ends. Per the germline V gene, CDR1 is SNHLY and CDR2 is FYNNEI. CDR3 coding DNA: TGTGCCAGCAGTGAATCCGAGGACGGCTCTGGGGCCAACGTCCTGACTTTC. It specifies CASSESEDGSGANVLTF.

V is TRBV24-1 and J is TRBJ1-5; D is perhaps TRBD1 (6 bases). From germline, CDR1 is KGHDR and CDR2 SFDVKD. The CDR3 loop spans 16 amino acids. Trimming removed 11 bases from V and 3 bases from J, with 22 bases in between. The CDR3 DNA reads as TGTGCCAGCAGACTCCAGGGGAACCTAGCCAATCAGCCCCAGCATTTT. Protein: CASRLQGNLANQPQHF.

The rearrangement joins TRBV24-1 to TRBJ1-5; TRBD1 might be the D (6 bases). Germline CDR1 reads KGHDR; CDR2 reads SFDVKD. V dropped 5 bases and J dropped 7 bases, with 29 bases sitting between them. The CDR3 is made up of 19 amino acids. CDR3 nucleotide sequence: TGTGCCACCAGTGCTAGAGATCCCTTTGGGGGCGTGGGAGGGCAGCCCCAGCATTTT. Translation gives CATSARDPFGGVGGQPQHF.

The chain links TRBV24-1 to TRBJ2-3; the match to TRBD2 covers 8 bases. The CDR3 extends over 15 amino acids. Germline-derived CDR1 and CDR2 are KGHDR and SFDVKD. Trimming took 10 bases from V and 2 from J; bases not matched to a gene: 10. The CDR3, as DNA: TGTGCCACGGCACTTCGGGGGGGAAACACAGATACGCAGTATTTT. Translating gives CATALRGGNTDTQYF.

This clonotype was observed a few times. This chain joins TRBV5-4 and TRBJ1-2, with D perhaps matching TRBD1 (5 bases). CDR3 length: 16 amino acids. Germline V gene lookup returns CDR1 SGHNT and CDR2 YYREEE (reference sequence). With 1 base removed from V and 8 bases from J, the gap between germline ends came to 21 bases. The CDR3 is CASSLLLASGRGGYTF. The CDR3 DNA follows: TGTGCCAGCAGCTTGCTTCTCGCGTCAGGGAGGGGAGGCTACACCTTC.